These 8 T cell receptor beta chains were sequenced from one sample in a study of identical twins. One entry per CDR3 protein, called by TCRdb with MiXCR from the 5' RACE reads. The table includes about 240,000 distinct CDR3 sequences, 6% to 8.5% detected once. Separately, the same data were catalogued under a study of yellow fever vaccine responses in identical twins.

Source material: CD8+ T cells sorted from blood. All receptors derive from a woman under 30 in good health.

This clonotype was seen at least ten times. The chain couples TRBV3-1 to TRBJ2-1; TRBD2 agrees at 10 bases. The CDR3 runs 16 residues. Germline V gives CDR1 LGHDT, CDR2 YNNKEL (reference sequence). The junction had 2 bases not matched to a gene; V was cut back by 3 bases and J by 0 bases. The CDR3 nucleotides read TGTGCCAGCAGCCAGGCTAGCGGGAGCTCCTACAATGAGCAGTTCTTC. Amino acid sequence: CASSQASGSSYNEQFF.

This clonotype was found a few times. The chain couples TRBV20-1 to TRBJ2-1; 10 bases are a match to TRBD2. V dropped 5 bases and J dropped 2; count of bases not matched to a gene: 27. CDR3 length: 22 residues. Germline assignment: CDR1 DFQATT and CDR2 SNEGSKA (reference sequence). The CDR3 region is CSAALEAPLAGAIIMPYNEQFF. In DNA, the CDR3 is TGCAGTGCTGCCTTAGAGGCTCCCCTAGCGGGGGCGATTATCATGCCCTACAATGAGCAGTTCTTC.

This clonotype was recorded many times. The chain is built from TRBV20-1 and TRBJ2-1; TRBD2 aligns across 7 bases. The germline V gene has CDR1 DFQATT and CDR2 SNEGSKA (reference sequence). This CDR3 comprises 14 residues. The V gene end was trimmed by 6 bases and the J gene end by 0 bases; junction bases not matched to a gene: 5. Here the CDR3 DNA reads TGCAGTGCCTCTGGGACTACCTCCTACAATGAGCAGTTCTTC. Its translation is CSASGTTSYNEQFF.

This chain connects TRBV15 to TRBJ2-7, with D unresolved. V dropped 3 bases and J dropped 2 bases, with 14 bases sitting between them. Germline V CDR1 and CDR2: LNHNV, YYDKDF (reference sequence). This CDR3 has 15 residues. The CDR3 is CATSSRRDGPYEQYF. CDR3 DNA sequence: TGTGCCACCAGCAGCCGTCGAGACGGACCCTACGAGCAGTACTTC.

At least ten counts were recorded for this clonotype. V gene TRBV15 combines with J gene TRBJ1-5; D is ambiguous. The CDR3 sequence is 13 residues long. Trimming cost V 3 bases and J 7 bases, with 10 bases left between them. CDR1 is LNHNV, CDR2 YYDKDF, per germline (reference sequence). The CDR3 is CATSSSRKQPQHF. The DNA for the CDR3 is TGTGCCACCAGCAGCAGCAGGAAGCAGCCCCAGCATTTT.

A few counts support this clonotype. The chain uses TRBV7-8 and TRBJ2-7, with D possibly matching TRBD1 (5 bases). V was trimmed by 6 bases and J by 0 bases, leaving 12 bases between them. Germline V lookup: CDR1 SGHVS, CDR2 FQNEAQ. This CDR3 is 14 amino acids long. CDR3 sequence (DNA): TGTGCCAGCAGTCCTTACAGGAGCTCCTACGAGCAGTACGTC. Translation gives CASSPYRSSYEQYV.

The sample holds many counts of this clonotype. The CDR3 coding sequence is TGTGCCATCAGTGAGATCGGTTCGCGGGGAGATACGCAGTATTTT. Its translation is CAISEIGSRGDTQYF. V and J are TRBV10-3 and TRBJ2-3; weak D call: TRBD2 (6 bases). The CDR3 sequence is 15 residues long. Trimming took 2 bases from V and 5 from J, leaving 14 bases between them. Germline V gives CDR1 ENHRY, CDR2 SYGVKD.

This clonotype was counted a few times. The chain employs TRBV11-2 and TRBJ2-7, with 8 bases that match TRBD1. The CDR3 runs 13 residues. With 2 bases clipped from V and 4 bases from J, the junction kept 1 base outside the gene matches. Per the germline V gene, CDR1 is SGHAT and CDR2 is FQNNGV. CDR3 sequence reads: CASSLRTGYEQYV. DNA of the CDR3: TGTGCCAGCAGCTTAAGGACAGGGTACGAGCAGTACGTC.